Below are 9 T cell receptor beta chains sequenced from a single sample in a study of cytomegalovirus exposure and HLA in healthy donors. 13 Jbeta primers and 60 Vbeta primers were used for the PCR. The method was immunoSEQ multiplex PCR; TCRdb's version includes in-frame clones alone and lacks a portion of them. The sample table sets out some 180,000 clones. The material sequenced was PBMCs. The source of these receptors is a young man in good health and CMV-seronegative.

The chain uses TRBV27 and TRBJ2-3, with TRBD2 identical over 7 bases. The germline V gene has CDR1 MNHEY and CDR2 SMNVEV (reference sequence). The J segment lost 0 bases and the V segment lost 6 bases, leaving 12 bases of the junction unmatched. The CDR3 is 17 residues long. CDR3 DNA sequence: TGTGCCAGCAGCCTACGCGGGAGTGCCATAAGCACAGATACGCAGTATTTT. It specifies CASSLRGSAISTDTQYF.

V and J are TRBV5-6 and TRBJ1-1; D uncertain. Germline assignment: CDR1 SGHDT and CDR2 YYEEEE. The germline V and J ends were trimmed by 0 bases and 6 bases, with 6 bases remaining between them. The CDR3 extends over 12 amino acids. DNA for the CDR3: TGTGCCAGCAGCTTGGGGAGGGCTGAAGCTTTCTTT. Encoded protein: CASSLGRAEAFF.

This chain joins TRBV30 and TRBJ1-2; D is possibly TRBD1 (5 bases). From germline, CDR1 is GTSNPN and CDR2 SVGIG (reference sequence). V shed 2 bases and J shed 6 bases, with 13 bases lying between them. The CDR3 is 13 residues long. CDR3 nucleotide sequence: TGTGCCTGGAGTACCCAGGGCACTGATGGCTACACCTTC. Translating gives CAWSTQGTDGYTF.

The chain links TRBV6-1 to TRBJ2-7, with 7 bases that match TRBD1. From germline, CDR1 is MNHNS and CDR2 SASEGT. CDR3 length: 17 amino acids. V dropped 4 bases and J dropped 1; count of bases not matched to a gene: 13. CDR3 region: CASSAYRQGVWSYEQYF. DNA of the CDR3: TGTGCCAGCAGTGCCTACCGACAGGGCGTCTGGTCCTACGAGCAGTACTTC.

The rearrangement links TRBV4-3 to TRBJ2-6, with a tentative D call TRBD1 (5 bases). Germline V CDR1 and CDR2: LGHNA, YSLEER. CDR3 length: 17 amino acids. The V and J ends lost 0 bases and 2 bases respectively, with 11 bases between them. The DNA for the CDR3 is TGCGCCAGCAGCCAAGAAGGCAGGGTCGCTGGGGCCAACGTCCTGACTTTC. Encoded protein: CASSQEGRVAGANVLTF.

V is TRBV11-3 and J is TRBJ2-7, with 7 nucleotides matching TRBD2. The ends lost 5 bases at V and 5 bases at J; junction bases unmatched: 9. This CDR3 region has 14 residues. From germline, CDR1 is SGHNT and CDR2 YENEEA. The CDR3 nucleotides are TGTGCCAGCAGCCTGGGGGGGGGAAGTCACGAGCAGTACTTC. Encoded protein: CASSLGGGSHEQYF.

V usage is TRBV5-1 and J usage is TRBJ2-5; 9 bases are shared with TRBD1. The CDR3 sequence is 15 residues long. Germline-derived CDR1 and CDR2 are SGHRS and YFSETQ. V dropped 4 bases and J dropped 1; count of bases not matched to a gene: 5. This chain's CDR3 is CASSGGDRVQETQYF. DNA of the CDR3: TGCGCCAGCAGCGGGGGGGACAGGGTCCAAGAGACCCAGTACTTC.

J is TRBJ2-1 and V is TRBV7-9; D is perhaps TRBD2 (6 bases). Looked up from germline, CDR1 is SEHNR and CDR2 is FQNEAQ (reference sequence). The CDR3 is 17 amino acids. V was pared by 5 bases and J by 2 bases, with 19 bases between. CDR3 DNA: TGTGCCAGCAGCCTCCGCACCACTAGCTTACCCTACAATGAGCAGTTCTTC. Translated: CASSLRTTSLPYNEQFF.

J is TRBJ2-3 and V is TRBV6-1; unclear D gene. The germline gives CDR1 MNHNS, CDR2 SASEGT. The CDR3 is 14 residues long. V was clipped by 3 bases and J by 1 base, with 8 bases between them. As DNA, the CDR3 is TGTGCCAGCAGTGAGGGTCAGGGCACAGATACGCAGTATTTT. Its translation: CASSEGQGTDTQYF.